These 32 T cell receptor beta chains were all obtained from the same sample, sequenced in a study of CXCR3-negative and CXCR3-positive naive CD8 T cells. UMI-labeled 5' RACE yielded the TRB cDNA libraries. TCRdb reanalyzed the 5' RACE reads, giving one entry per CDR3 protein sequence and no DNA. The sample includes 45,000 or so distinct CDR3 sequences. What was sequenced was memory CD8+ T cells from blood. These receptors all stem from a human donor in good health. Some clones in this sample may be carry-over from other donors' samples.

The chain uses TRBV30 and TRBJ2-3; there is no DNA to check the TCRdb D call of TRBD2. The CDR3 covers 14 residues. Germline V gene sequence: CDR1 GTSNPN, CDR2 SVGIG (reference sequence). The chain's CDR3 is CAWSVEGRPDTQYF.

The J gene is TRBJ2-7, the V gene TRBV12-3 or TRBV12-4; TCRdb names TRBD2, which stays unverified in the absence of DNA. The length of the CDR3 is 15 residues. The CDR3 loop is CASSSGLAETYEQYF.

The chain carries TRBV4-2 and TRBJ1-1; absent DNA, TCRdb's TRBD1 call cannot be checked. This CDR3 is built from 13 residues. Germline V CDR1 and CDR2: LGHNA, YNFKEQ. CDR3: CASRGQPNTEAFF.

This sequence joins TRBV28 and TRBJ2-3; no DNA is available, so the TRBD1 call from TCRdb remains unchecked. The V gene's germline CDR1 is MDHEN and CDR2 SYDVKM. The CDR3 runs to 16 residues. This chain's CDR3 is CASSPSGLNGADTQYF.

The chain has TRBV20-1 and TRBJ2-7; TCRdb reports TRBD1, a call that lacks DNA to check it against. The length of the CDR3 is 15 residues. Germline loops: CDR1 DFQATT, CDR2 SNEGSKA (reference sequence). Here the CDR3 reads CSARAKDRETYEQYF.

The chain joins TRBV4-3 to TRBJ1-6. From germline, CDR1 is LGHNA and CDR2 YSLEER. The CDR3 is made up of 14 amino acids. The CDR3 loop reads CASSQNGESSPLHF.

This rearrangement joins TRBV12-3 or TRBV12-4 to TRBJ1-2. This CDR3 region has 12 residues. The chain's CDR3 is CASSSRTYGYTF.

The rearrangement links TRBV20-1 to TRBJ2-2; absent DNA, TCRdb's TRBD2 call cannot be checked. Germline CDR1 and CDR2: DFQATT and SNEGSKA (reference sequence). This CDR3 is 15 amino acids long. The CDR3 loop reads CSATTGTSWPGELVF.

The V call is TRBV29-1, the J call TRBJ2-7; with no DNA, the TCRdb D assignment of TRBD2 cannot be verified. The CDR3 spans 14 residues. Germline CDR1 and CDR2: SQVTM and ANQGSEA. CDR3 residues: CSVELASDSYEQYF.

The rearrangement uses TRBV15 and TRBJ2-7; with no DNA, the TCRdb D assignment of TRBD2 cannot be verified. The germline CDR1 and CDR2 sequences are LNHNV and YYDKDF (reference sequence). The CDR3 contains 15 residues. Here the CDR3 reads CATSRGVAGGYEQYF.

This sequence joins TRBV9 and TRBJ1-1; the TCRdb D gene call, TRBD1, has no DNA to confirm it. This CDR3 spans 14 amino acids. Germline CDR1 reads SGDLS; CDR2 reads YYNGEE. The CDR3 loop reads CASSARQQGPEAFF.

This sequence joins TRBV7-9 and TRBJ2-3; the D gene TCRdb calls, TRBD1, cannot be checked with no DNA. This CDR3 is 15 amino acids long. The germline gives CDR1 SEHNR, CDR2 FQNEAQ (reference sequence). CDR3 loop: CASSFSAAAGDTQYF.

The gene calls are TRBV20-1 and TRBJ2-7; no DNA is available, so the TRBD1 call from TCRdb remains unchecked. The CDR3 contains 13 residues. Germline V lookup: CDR1 DFQATT, CDR2 SNEGSKA (reference sequence). The CDR3: CSASAPDFYEQYF.

The chain employs TRBV12-3 or TRBV12-4 and TRBJ2-1. The CDR3 is 12 amino acids. The CDR3 reads CASSPTSAEQFF.

The genes are TRBV10-3 and TRBJ2-7; as DNA is missing, the TRBD1 call by TCRdb cannot be tested. The CDR3 is made up of 15 amino acids. Germline values: CDR1 ENHRY, CDR2 SYGVKD. The CDR3 loop is CAISSPGQQIYEQYF.

The gene calls are TRBV7-9 and TRBJ1-5; as DNA is missing, the TRBD1 call by TCRdb cannot be tested. Germline loops: CDR1 SEHNR, CDR2 FQNEAQ (reference sequence). The CDR3 extends over 15 amino acids. This CDR3 is CASSRTGYSNQPQHF.

V is TRBV20-1 and J is TRBJ2-1; the D call from TCRdb, TRBD1, cannot be confirmed without DNA. The CDR3 is made up of 14 amino acids. In germline, CDR1 is DFQATT, CDR2 SNEGSKA (reference sequence). The CDR3 here is CSGGWDRFYNEQFF.

V is TRBV10-2 and J is TRBJ1-1; TCRdb's D call, TRBD1, is unchecked because there is no DNA. The CDR3 covers 13 residues. Germline CDR1 WSHSY, CDR2 SAAADI. CDR3 residues: CASKVGGNTEAFF.

The chain recombines TRBV7-9 with TRBJ2-7; TCRdb's D call, TRBD1, is unchecked because there is no DNA. CDR1 is SEHNR, CDR2 FQNEAQ, per germline (reference sequence). The CDR3 has 16 residues. The CDR3 here is CASSTVGDVDSYEQYF.

The gene calls are TRBV23-1 and TRBJ2-7; TCRdb reports TRBD1, a call that lacks DNA to check it against. TRBV23-1 is filed as an ORF, its function uncertain. The CDR3 is made up of 18 amino acids. This CDR3 is CASSQPEKIRDTTYEQYF.

The chain has TRBV6-6 and TRBJ1-1; checking the TCRdb D call of TRBD1 is not possible without DNA. Germline V lookup: CDR1 MNHNY, CDR2 SVGAGI (reference sequence). The CDR3 runs to 16 residues. CDR3: CASSLWTGGANTEAFF.

V and J are TRBV12-3 or TRBV12-4 and TRBJ2-4; TCRdb gives TRBD2 as the D gene, but with no DNA this cannot be confirmed. This CDR3 is 16 amino acids long. CDR3 sequence reads: CASSLMRASAKNIQYF.

The chain combines TRBV6-2 or TRBV6-3 with TRBJ2-3; as DNA is missing, the TRBD1 call by TCRdb cannot be tested. Germline V gene lookup returns CDR1 MNHEY and CDR2 SVGEGT. This CDR3 is 15 amino acids long. The CDR3 loop reads CASSYDSGGTDTQYF.

This chain uses TRBV7-9 with TRBJ2-1; TCRdb indicates TRBD2, and absent DNA this call remains unverified. The CDR3 is made up of 16 amino acids. The germline CDR1 and CDR2 sequences are SEHNR and FQNEAQ (reference sequence). The CDR3 region is CASTGQRAGDYNEQFF.

The V call is TRBV4-1, the J call TRBJ2-7; TCRdb indicates TRBD1, and absent DNA this call remains unverified. Looked up from germline, CDR1 is MGHRA and CDR2 is YSYEKL. The CDR3 has 13 amino acids. CDR3 residues: CASSRNEGGEQYF.

The gene calls are TRBV7-9 and TRBJ2-2; TCRdb calls TRBD1, which cannot be checked without DNA. The CDR3 sequence is 13 residues long. The V gene's germline CDR1 is SEHNR and CDR2 FQNEAQ (reference sequence). CDR3 sequence reads: CAVPRLGTGELFF.

The rearrangement joins TRBV6-6 to TRBJ2-2. CDR3 length: 14 amino acids. Germline values: CDR1 MNHNY, CDR2 SVGAGI (reference sequence). CDR3 sequence reads: CASSVDGNTGELFF.

This sequence joins TRBV5-1 and TRBJ2-5; TCRdb calls TRBD2, which cannot be checked without DNA. Germline V gene lookup returns CDR1 SGHRS and CDR2 YFSETQ. The CDR3 extends over 14 amino acids. CDR3 in amino acids: CASSPGGDQETQYF.

The gene calls are TRBV2 and TRBJ2-3; TCRdb's assignment of TRBD1 cannot be checked, as there is no DNA. The germline CDR1 and CDR2 sequences are SNHLY and FYNNEI. This CDR3 region has 13 residues. The CDR3 loop reads CALSGGGTDTQYF.

V is TRBV29-1 and J is TRBJ1-3. The CDR3 sequence is 13 residues long. Germline V CDR1 and CDR2: SQVTM, ANQGSEA. The CDR3 loop is CSVEEGNRNTIYF.

The gene calls are TRBV7-9 and TRBJ2-1; the TRBD2 assignment by TCRdb is unverifiable without DNA. Looked up from germline, CDR1 is SEHNR and CDR2 is FQNEAQ (reference sequence). There are 11 residues in the CDR3. CDR3 loop: CASSPQRDQFF.

J is TRBJ2-3 and V is TRBV29-1; TCRdb reports TRBD1, a call that lacks DNA to check it against. This CDR3 region has 15 residues. The germline V gene encodes CDR1 SQVTM and CDR2 ANQGSEA. Here the CDR3 reads CSAPVPGLAPNTQYF.